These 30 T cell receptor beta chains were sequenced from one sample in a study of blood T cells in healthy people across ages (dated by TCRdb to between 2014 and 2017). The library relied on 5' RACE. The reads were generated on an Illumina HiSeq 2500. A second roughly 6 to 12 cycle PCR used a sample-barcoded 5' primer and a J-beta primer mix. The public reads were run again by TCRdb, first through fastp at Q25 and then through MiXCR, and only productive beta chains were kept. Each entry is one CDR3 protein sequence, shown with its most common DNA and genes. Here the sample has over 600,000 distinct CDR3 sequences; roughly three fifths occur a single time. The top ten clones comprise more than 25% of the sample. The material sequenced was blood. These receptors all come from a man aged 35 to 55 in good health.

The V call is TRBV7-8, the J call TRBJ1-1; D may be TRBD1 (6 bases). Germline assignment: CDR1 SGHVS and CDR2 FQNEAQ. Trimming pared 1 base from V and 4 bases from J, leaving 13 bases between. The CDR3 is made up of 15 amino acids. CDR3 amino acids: CASSLEQGFSTEAFF. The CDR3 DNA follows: TGTGCCAGCAGCTTAGAACAGGGATTCAGCACTGAAGCTTTCTTT.

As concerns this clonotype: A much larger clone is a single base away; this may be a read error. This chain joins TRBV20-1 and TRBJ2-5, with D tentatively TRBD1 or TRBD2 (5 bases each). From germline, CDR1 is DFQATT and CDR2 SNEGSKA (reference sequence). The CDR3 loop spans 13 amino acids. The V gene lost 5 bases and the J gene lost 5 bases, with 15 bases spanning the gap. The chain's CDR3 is CSAGFVGGETQYF. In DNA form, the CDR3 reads TGCAGTGCTGGATTCGTTGGGGGTGAGACCCAGTACTTC.

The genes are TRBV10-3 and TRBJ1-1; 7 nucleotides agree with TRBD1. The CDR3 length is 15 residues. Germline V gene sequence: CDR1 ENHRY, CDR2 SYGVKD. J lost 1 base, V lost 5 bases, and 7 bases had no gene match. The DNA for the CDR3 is TGTGCCATCAGTTCCACAGGGGCCGCGAACACTGAAGCTTTCTTT. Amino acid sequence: CAISSTGAANTEAFF.

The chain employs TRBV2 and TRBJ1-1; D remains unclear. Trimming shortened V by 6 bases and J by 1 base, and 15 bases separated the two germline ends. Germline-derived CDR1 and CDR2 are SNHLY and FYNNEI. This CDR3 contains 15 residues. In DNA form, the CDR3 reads TGTGCCAGCAGAATGCGGCGGTCCGGGAACACTGAAGCTTTCTTT. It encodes CASRMRRSGNTEAFF.

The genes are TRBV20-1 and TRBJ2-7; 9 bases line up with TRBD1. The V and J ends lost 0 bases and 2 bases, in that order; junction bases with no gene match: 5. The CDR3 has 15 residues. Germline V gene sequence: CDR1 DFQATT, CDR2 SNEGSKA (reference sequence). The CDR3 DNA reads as TGCAGTGCTAGAGATTTTAGGGACAGGGCCTACGAGCAGTACTTC. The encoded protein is CSARDFRDRAYEQYF.

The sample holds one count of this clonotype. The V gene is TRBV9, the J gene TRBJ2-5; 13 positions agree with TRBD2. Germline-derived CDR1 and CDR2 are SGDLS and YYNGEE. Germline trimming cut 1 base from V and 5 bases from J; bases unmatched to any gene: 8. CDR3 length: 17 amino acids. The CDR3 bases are TGTGCCAGCAGCGTAATGGGGGGACTAGCGGGAACGGAGACCCAGTACTTC. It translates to CASSVMGGLAGTETQYF.

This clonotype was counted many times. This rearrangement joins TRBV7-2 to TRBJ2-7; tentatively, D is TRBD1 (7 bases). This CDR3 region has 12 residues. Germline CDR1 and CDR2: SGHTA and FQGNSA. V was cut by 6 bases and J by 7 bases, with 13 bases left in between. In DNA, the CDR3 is TGTGCCAGCAGTCCCCAGGGGGGAGAGCAGTACTTC. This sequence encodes CASSPQGGEQYF.

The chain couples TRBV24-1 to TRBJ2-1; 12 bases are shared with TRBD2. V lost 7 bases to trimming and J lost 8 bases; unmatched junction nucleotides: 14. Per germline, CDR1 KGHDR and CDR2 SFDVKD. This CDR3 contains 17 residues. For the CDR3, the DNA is TGTGCCACCAGCCCCGCGGCCAGACTAGCGGGAGTAGATGAGCAGTTCTTC. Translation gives CATSPAARLAGVDEQFF.

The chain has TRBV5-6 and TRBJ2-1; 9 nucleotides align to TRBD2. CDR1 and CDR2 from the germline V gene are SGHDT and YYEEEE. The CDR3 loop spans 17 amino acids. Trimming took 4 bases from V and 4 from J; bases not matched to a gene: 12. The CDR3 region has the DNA TGTGCCAGCAGCCTCACGGCCGGGAGCGGGAGGTACAATGAGCAGTTCTTC. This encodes CASSLTAGSGRYNEQFF.

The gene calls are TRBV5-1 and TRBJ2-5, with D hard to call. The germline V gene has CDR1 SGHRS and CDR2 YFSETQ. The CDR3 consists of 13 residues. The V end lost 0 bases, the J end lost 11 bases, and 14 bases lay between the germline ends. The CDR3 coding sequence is TGCGCCAGCAGCTTGGTCCCCCAAAATGAGCAGTACTTC. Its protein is CASSLVPQNEQYF.

The CDR3 sequence is CASSLLTGGEQFF. The CDR3, as DNA: TGTGCCAGCAGCCTCTTAACAGGGGGTGAGCAGTTCTTC. J is TRBJ2-1 and V is TRBV14, with TRBD1 matching 8 bases. The CDR3 contains 13 residues. Germline V gives CDR1 SGHDN, CDR2 FVKESK. Trimming took 4 bases from V and 9 from J; bases not matched to a gene: 5.

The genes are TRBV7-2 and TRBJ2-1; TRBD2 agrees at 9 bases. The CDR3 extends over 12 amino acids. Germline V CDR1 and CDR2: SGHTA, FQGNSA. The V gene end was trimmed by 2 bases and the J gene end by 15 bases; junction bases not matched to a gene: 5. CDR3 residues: CASSLRAGGPFF. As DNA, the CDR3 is TGTGCCAGCAGCTTACGGGCGGGAGGGCCGTTCTTC.

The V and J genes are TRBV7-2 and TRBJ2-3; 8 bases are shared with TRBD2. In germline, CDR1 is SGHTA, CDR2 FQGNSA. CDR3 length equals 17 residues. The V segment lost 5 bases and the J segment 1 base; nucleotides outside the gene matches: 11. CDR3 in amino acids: CASSLRPSGSGTDTQYF. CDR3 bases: TGTGCCAGCAGCCTAAGACCGAGCGGGAGTGGCACAGATACGCAGTATTTT.

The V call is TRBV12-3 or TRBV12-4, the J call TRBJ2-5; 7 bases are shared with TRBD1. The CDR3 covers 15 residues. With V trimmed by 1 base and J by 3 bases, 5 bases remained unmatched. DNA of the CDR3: TGTGCCAGCAGTTTAGACCCCGGGACAGAAGAGACCCAGTACTTC. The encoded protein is CASSLDPGTEETQYF.

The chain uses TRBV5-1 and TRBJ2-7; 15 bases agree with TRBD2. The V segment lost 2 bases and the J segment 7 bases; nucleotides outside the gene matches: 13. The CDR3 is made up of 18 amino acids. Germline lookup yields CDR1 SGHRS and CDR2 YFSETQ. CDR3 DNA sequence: TGCGCCAGCAGCTTAACGGGACTAGCGGGGGGCGCACCCACTGAGCAGTACTTC. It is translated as CASSLTGLAGGAPTEQYF.

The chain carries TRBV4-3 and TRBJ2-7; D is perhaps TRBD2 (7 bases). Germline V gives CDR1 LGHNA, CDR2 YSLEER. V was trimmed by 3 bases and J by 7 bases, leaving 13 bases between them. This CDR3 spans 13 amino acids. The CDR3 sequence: CASSHRGGEEQYF. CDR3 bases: TGCGCCAGCAGCCACCGAGGGGGGGAGGAGCAGTACTTC.

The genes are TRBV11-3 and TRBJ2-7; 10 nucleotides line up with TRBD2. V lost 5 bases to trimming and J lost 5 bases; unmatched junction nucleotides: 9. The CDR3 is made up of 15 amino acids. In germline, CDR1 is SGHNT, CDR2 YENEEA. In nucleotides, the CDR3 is TGTGCCAGCAGCACCCCGGGACTAGCGAGAAACGAGCAGTACTTC. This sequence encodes CASSTPGLARNEQYF.

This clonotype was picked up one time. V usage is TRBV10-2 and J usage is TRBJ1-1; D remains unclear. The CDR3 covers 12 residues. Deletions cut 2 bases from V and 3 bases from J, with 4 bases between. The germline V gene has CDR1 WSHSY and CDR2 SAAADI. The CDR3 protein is CASSEVDTEAFF. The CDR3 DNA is TGCGCCAGCAGTGAGGTCGACACTGAAGCTTTCTTT.

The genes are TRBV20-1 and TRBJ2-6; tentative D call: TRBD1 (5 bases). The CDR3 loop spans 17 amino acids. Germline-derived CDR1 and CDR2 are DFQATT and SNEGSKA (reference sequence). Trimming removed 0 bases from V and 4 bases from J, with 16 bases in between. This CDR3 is CSARDLSRGAGANVLTF. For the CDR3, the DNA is TGCAGTGCTAGAGATCTTTCTCGTGGGGCAGGGGCCAACGTCCTGACTTTC.

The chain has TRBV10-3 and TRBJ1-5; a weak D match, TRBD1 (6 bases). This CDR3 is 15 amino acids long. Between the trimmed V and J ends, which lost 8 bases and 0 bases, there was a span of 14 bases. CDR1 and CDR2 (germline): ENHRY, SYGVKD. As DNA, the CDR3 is TGTGCCATCGGCGGGACACCTTATAGCAATCAGCCCCAGCATTTT. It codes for CAIGGTPYSNQPQHF.

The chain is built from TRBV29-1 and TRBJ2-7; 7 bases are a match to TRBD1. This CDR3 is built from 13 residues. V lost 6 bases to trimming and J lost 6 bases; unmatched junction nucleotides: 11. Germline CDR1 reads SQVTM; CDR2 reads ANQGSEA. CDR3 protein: CSVDQQGTAEQYF. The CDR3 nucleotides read TGCAGCGTGGACCAACAGGGGACGGCCGAGCAGTACTTC.

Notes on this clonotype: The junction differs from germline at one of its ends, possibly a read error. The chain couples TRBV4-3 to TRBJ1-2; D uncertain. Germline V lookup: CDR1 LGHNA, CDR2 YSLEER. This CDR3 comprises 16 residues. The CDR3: CASSQDSIGQTYSYTF. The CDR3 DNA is TGCGCCAGCAGCCAAGATAGCATCGGCCAAACCTATAGCTACACCTTC.

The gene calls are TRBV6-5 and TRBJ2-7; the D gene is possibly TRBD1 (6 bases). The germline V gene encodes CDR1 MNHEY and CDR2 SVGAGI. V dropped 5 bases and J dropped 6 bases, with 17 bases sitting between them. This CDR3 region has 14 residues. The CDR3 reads CASSHTGNLVEQYF. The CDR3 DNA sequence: TGTGCCAGCAGTCATACAGGGAATCTGGTCGAGCAGTACTTC.

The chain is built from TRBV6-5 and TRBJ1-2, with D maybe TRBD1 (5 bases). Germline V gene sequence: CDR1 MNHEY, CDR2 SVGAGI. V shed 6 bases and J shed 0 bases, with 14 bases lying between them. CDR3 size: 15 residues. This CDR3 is CASRKGIDANYGYTF. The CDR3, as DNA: TGTGCCAGCAGAAAGGGGATAGACGCTAACTATGGCTACACCTTC.

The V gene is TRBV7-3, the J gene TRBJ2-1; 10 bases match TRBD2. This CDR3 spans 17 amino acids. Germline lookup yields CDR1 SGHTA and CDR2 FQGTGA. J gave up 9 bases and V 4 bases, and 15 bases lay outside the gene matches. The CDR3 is CASSSYPSGGVWGEQFF. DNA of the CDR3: TGTGCCAGCAGCTCGTACCCGAGCGGGGGGGTGTGGGGTGAGCAGTTCTTC.

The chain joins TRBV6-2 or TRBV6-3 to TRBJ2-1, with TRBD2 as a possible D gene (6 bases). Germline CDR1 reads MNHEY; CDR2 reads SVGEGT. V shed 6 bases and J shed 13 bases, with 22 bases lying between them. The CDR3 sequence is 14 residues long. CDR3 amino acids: CASSPRGGRETQFF. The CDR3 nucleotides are TGTGCCAGCAGCCCGAGGGGAGGACGGGAGACCCAGTTCTTC.

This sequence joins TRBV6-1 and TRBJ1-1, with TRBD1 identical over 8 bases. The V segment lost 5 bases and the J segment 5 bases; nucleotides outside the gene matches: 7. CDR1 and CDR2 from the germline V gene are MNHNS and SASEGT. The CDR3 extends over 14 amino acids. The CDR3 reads CASSLSRDRTEAFF. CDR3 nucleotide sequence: TGTGCCAGCAGTCTTTCCCGGGACAGGACTGAAGCTTTCTTT.

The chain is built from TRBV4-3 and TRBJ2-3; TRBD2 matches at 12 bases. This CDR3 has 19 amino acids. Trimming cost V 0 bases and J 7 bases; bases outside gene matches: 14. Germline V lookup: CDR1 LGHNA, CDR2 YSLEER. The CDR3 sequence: CASSQESASGRVADYTQYF. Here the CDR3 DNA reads TGCGCCAGCAGCCAAGAGTCGGCTAGCGGGAGGGTCGCGGATTATACGCAGTATTTT.

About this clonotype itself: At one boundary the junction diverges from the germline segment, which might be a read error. CDR3 coding DNA: TGCGTTACAGCGGGGGGACATGACAATGAGCAGTTCTTC. Protein sequence: CVTAGGHDNEQFF. This rearrangement joins TRBV27 to TRBJ2-1; 9 positions match TRBD2. This CDR3 contains 13 residues. Germline CDR1 reads MNHEY; CDR2 reads SMNVEV (reference sequence).

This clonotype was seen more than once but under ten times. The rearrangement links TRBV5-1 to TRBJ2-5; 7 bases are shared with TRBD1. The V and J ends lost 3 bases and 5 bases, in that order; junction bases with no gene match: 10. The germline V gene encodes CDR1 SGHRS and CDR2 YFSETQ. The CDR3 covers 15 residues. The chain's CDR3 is CASSSGQDGWETQYF. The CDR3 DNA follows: TGCGCCAGCAGCTCCGGACAGGACGGGTGGGAGACCCAGTACTTC.